A single sample is the source of the 15 T cell receptor beta chains below, sequenced in a study of blood T cell repertoires in COVID-19. The protocol was immunoSEQ multiplex PCR, while the TCRdb copy is restricted to in-frame clones and leaves out a portion. The data contain 450,000 to 500,000 clones, approximately 91% of them singletons. Source material: PBMCs or T cells enriched from blood (not recorded which). These receptor sequences come from an older woman who had recovered from COVID-19.

V is TRBV5-1 and J is TRBJ2-2; D gene ambiguous. Trimming pared 2 bases from V and 1 base from J, leaving 6 bases between. This CDR3 contains 14 residues. Germline CDR1 and CDR2: SGHRS and YFSETQ. CDR3 amino acids: CASSFGENTGELFF. The CDR3, as DNA: TGCGCCAGCAGCTTTGGAGAGAACACCGGGGAGCTGTTTTTT.

The chain has TRBV28 and TRBJ1-5; D unclear. The V and J ends lost 3 bases and 2 bases respectively, with 11 bases between them. The length of the CDR3 is 15 residues. Germline CDR1 MDHEN, CDR2 SYDVKM. CDR3 sequence (DNA): TGTGCCAGCAGTTTTGCCGGGGAGGGCAATCAGCCCCAGCATTTT. The encoded protein is CASSFAGEGNQPQHF.

In the case of this clone: Different DNA sequences within this sample yield the same CDR3. V and J are TRBV12-3 or TRBV12-4 and TRBJ1-1; TRBD1 matches at 7 bases. V lost 5 bases, J lost 1 base, and 1 base stayed unmatched. This CDR3 region has 13 residues. CDR3 sequence (DNA): TGTGCCAGCAGTAGACAGGGGAACACTGAAGCTTTCTTT. This encodes CASSRQGNTEAFF.

J is TRBJ1-6 and V is TRBV5-4; TRBD1 matches 7 bases. Germline CDR1 is SGHNT and CDR2 is YYREEE (reference sequence). The CDR3 runs to 15 residues. V lost 4 bases, J lost 6 bases, and 7 bases stayed unmatched. The CDR3 sequence is CASSATGTVNSPLHF. The CDR3 region has the DNA TGTGCCAGCAGCGCCACCGGGACAGTTAATTCACCCCTCCACTTT.

The genes are TRBV5-1 and TRBJ2-2; no reliable D call. The CDR3 has 13 amino acids. Germline V gene data show CDR1 as SGHRS and CDR2 as YFSETQ. Trimming pared 4 bases from V and 0 bases from J, leaving 4 bases between. The CDR3 here is CASSGSNTGELFF. CDR3 bases: TGCGCCAGCAGCGGCTCGAACACCGGGGAGCTGTTTTTT. The variable domain in full, with the rest retrieved from reference TRBV5-1 and TRBJ2-2, is KAGVTQTPRYLIKTRGQQVTLSCSPISGHRSVSWYQQTPGQGLQFLFEYFSETQRNKGNFPGRFSGRQFSNSRSEMNVSTLELGDSALYLCASSGSNTGELFFGEGSRLTVL.

The chain carries TRBV10-3 and TRBJ1-5, with TRBD1 matching over 7 bases. The V gene's germline CDR1 is ENHRY and CDR2 SYGVKD. Trimming cost V 0 bases and J 2 bases; bases outside gene matches: 7. There are 17 residues in the CDR3. This chain's CDR3 is CAISESGQAAGNQPQHF. In DNA form, the CDR3 reads TGTGCCATCAGTGAGTCAGGACAGGCGGCGGGCAATCAGCCCCAGCATTTT.

The V and J genes are TRBV5-4 and TRBJ2-5; a weak D match, TRBD1 (6 bases). The CDR3 is made up of 14 amino acids. Per the germline V gene, CDR1 is SGHNT and CDR2 is YYREEE (reference sequence). Trimming left V 4 bases short and J 0 bases short, with 10 bases between. The CDR3 nucleotides are TGTGCCAGCAGCATCGGGACAAACCAAGAGACCCAGTACTTC. Translation gives CASSIGTNQETQYF.

The chain employs TRBV6-5 and TRBJ1-2, with D possibly matching TRBD1 (5 bases). Trimming pared 4 bases from V and 4 bases from J, leaving 7 bases between. This CDR3 has 12 residues. CDR1 MNHEY and CDR2 SVGAGI come from the germline V gene. CDR3 bases: TGTGCCAGCAGTTCACAGGTCTATGGCTACACCTTC. It specifies CASSSQVYGYTF.

J is TRBJ1-2 and V is TRBV2; TRBD1 matches 9 bases. V lost 4 bases to trimming and J lost 6 bases; unmatched junction nucleotides: 6. Per germline, CDR1 SNHLY and CDR2 FYNNEI. The CDR3 spans 14 residues. CDR3 bases: TGTGCCAGCAGTGTTACAGGGGGCAAGGATGGCTACACCTTC. Residues: CASSVTGGKDGYTF.

The gene calls are TRBV2 and TRBJ2-2; D gene ambiguous. This CDR3 comprises 13 residues. V gave up 7 bases and J gave up 4 bases, with 10 bases separating them. Per germline, CDR1 SNHLY and CDR2 FYNNEI. The CDR3 spells CASKRSITGELFF. The CDR3 DNA follows: TGTGCCAGCAAACGGTCAATCACCGGGGAGCTGTTTTTT.

CDR3 coding DNA: TGTGCCAGCAGCGGCCAACAGGGAGACATTCAGTACTTC. The encoded protein is CASSGQQGDIQYF. This chain connects TRBV9 to TRBJ2-4; a possible D gene is TRBD1 (6 bases). Germline values: CDR1 SGDLS, CDR2 YYNGEE. Trimming pared 3 bases from V and 8 bases from J, leaving 12 bases between. CDR3 length: 13 amino acids.

The gene calls are TRBV6-5 and TRBJ2-7, with 7 nucleotides matching TRBD1. Germline CDR1 and CDR2: MNHEY and SVGAGI. This CDR3 region has 11 residues. With V trimmed by 7 bases and J by 8 bases, 5 bases remained unmatched. In DNA form, the CDR3 reads TGTGCCAGCACCACAGGGGAGAAGCAGTACTTC. This gives the protein CASTTGEKQYF.

The chain couples TRBV4-2 to TRBJ1-3, with D possibly TRBD1 on 6 matching bases. Germline CDR1 reads LGHNA; CDR2 reads YNFKEQ. This CDR3 comprises 15 residues. Trimming took off 4 bases at V and 4 bases at J, with 14 bases between the two ends. The CDR3 loop reads CASSLEGEMGNTIYF. The CDR3 bases are TGTGCCAGCAGCCTCGAGGGGGAAATGGGAAACACCATATATTTT.

The chain carries TRBV4-2 and TRBJ1-3, with a possible D match to TRBD1 (6 bases). Trimming took off 1 base at V and 2 bases at J, with 12 bases between the two ends. Germline assignment: CDR1 LGHNA and CDR2 YNFKEQ. The CDR3 length is 16 residues. The CDR3 here is CASSQVKGVPGNTIYF. Written as DNA, the CDR3 is TGTGCCAGCAGCCAAGTCAAGGGGGTGCCTGGAAACACCATATATTTT.

The V gene is TRBV6-5, the J gene TRBJ1-4; 8 nucleotides match TRBD1. Losses at the gene ends were 0 bases for V and 8 bases for J; bases not matched to a gene: 5. The CDR3 extends over 15 amino acids. Germline loops: CDR1 MNHEY, CDR2 SVGAGI. DNA of the CDR3: TGTGCCAGCAGTTACTCGGAGGACAGGGACGAAAAACTGTTTTTT. Encoded protein: CASSYSEDRDEKLFF.